These 30 T cell receptor beta chains were all obtained from the same sample, sequenced in a study of response to subunit inactivated influenza vaccine. TCRdb reprocessed the RT-PCR reads via MiXCR and lists one record per CDR3 protein. The sample yields hundreds of thousands of distinct CDR3 sequences, 11% seen once. The sample also formed part of further work on T cells expressing NK-cell markers. From that paper: TCR beta cDNA was made by 5'RACE template switching with UMIs.

Here the sequenced sample was PBMCs from blood, taken on the day of vaccination. Every receptor here comes from a man aged 50 to 59 who received an inactivated influenza vaccine.

The chain uses TRBV11-1 and TRBJ1-6, with a weak D call TRBD1 (5 bases). V was clipped by 5 bases and J by 0 bases, with 23 bases between them. Germline lookup yields CDR1 SGHAT and CDR2 FQDESV (reference sequence). This CDR3 has 20 amino acids. The CDR3 DNA reads as TGTGCCAGCAGCGTAGATTTGAGTTGGGGACCGAGCTCCTATAATTCACCCCTCCACTTT. This translates into CASSVDLSWGPSSYNSPLHF.

This clonotype was detected a few times. The V gene is TRBV20-1, the J gene TRBJ2-7; TRBD2 is a possible D gene (5 bases). This CDR3 comprises 13 residues. V was cut by 6 bases and J by 3 bases, with 15 bases left in between. Per germline, CDR1 DFQATT and CDR2 SNEGSKA (reference sequence). CDR3 region: CSAGEKWGYEQYF. The CDR3 DNA reads TGCAGTGCCGGGGAAAAGTGGGGCTACGAGCAGTACTTC.

The rearrangement uses TRBV4-1 and TRBJ2-6, with 7 bases identical to TRBD2. The CDR3 extends over 16 amino acids. With V trimmed by 6 bases and J by 1 base, 6 bases remained unmatched. CDR1 MGHRA and CDR2 YSYEKL come from the germline V gene. The CDR3 nucleotides read TGCGCCAGCAGGCGGGAGTGGATATCTGGGGCCAACGTCCTGACTTTC. It yields the protein CASRREWISGANVLTF.

CDR3: CASSLVIGGADTQYF. The CDR3 nucleotides are TGTGCCAGCAGCTTAGTTATTGGAGGGGCAGATACGCAGTATTTT. The genes are TRBV7-2 and TRBJ2-3; D is perhaps TRBD2 (6 bases). Per the germline V gene, CDR1 is SGHTA and CDR2 is FQGNSA. V dropped 1 base and J dropped 4 bases, with 12 bases sitting between them. The CDR3 consists of 15 residues.

This clonotype has more than one count but fewer than ten. This rearrangement joins TRBV3-1 to TRBJ2-5; TRBD2 is a possible D gene (5 bases). The germline V gene has CDR1 LGHDT and CDR2 YNNKEL (reference sequence). The V gene lost 0 bases and the J gene lost 5 bases, with 13 bases spanning the gap. This CDR3 is 15 amino acids long. This chain's CDR3 is CASSQDPELVETQYF. CDR3 DNA: TGTGCCAGCAGCCAAGATCCAGAACTAGTTGAGACCCAGTACTTC.

The V call is TRBV5-1, the J call TRBJ2-1; 7 nucleotides align to TRBD1. Trimming at V came to 3 bases and at J to 8 bases, leaving 8 bases not matched to a gene. In germline, CDR1 is SGHRS, CDR2 YFSETQ. This CDR3 is built from 14 residues. DNA for the CDR3: TGCGCCAGCAGCTCCGGGACAGAAGGGGATGAGCAGTTCTTC. Translated, it gives CASSSGTEGDEQFF.

This clonotype was recorded a few times. V is TRBV29-1 and J is TRBJ2-1, with TRBD2 matching over 9 bases. Germline trimming cut 4 bases from V and 4 bases from J; bases unmatched to any gene: 14. There are 17 residues in the CDR3. Germline CDR1 reads SQVTM; CDR2 reads ANQGSEA. The CDR3 here is CSVGRAGGPFLYNEQFF. The DNA for the CDR3 is TGCAGCGTTGGGAGGGCGGGAGGGCCTTTTTTATACAATGAGCAGTTCTTC.

The rearrangement uses TRBV20-1 and TRBJ2-2; 7 bases align to TRBD1. CDR1 is DFQATT, CDR2 SNEGSKA, per germline (reference sequence). J gave up 0 bases and V 1 base, and 5 bases lay outside the gene matches. The CDR3 extends over 16 amino acids. For the CDR3, the DNA is TGCAGTGCTAGAGTAAGGGACAGAGCGAACACCGGGGAGCTGTTTTTT. The encoded protein is CSARVRDRANTGELFF.

This clonotype was found many times. The J gene is TRBJ2-7, the V gene TRBV7-2; 8 bases agree with TRBD2. The CDR3 runs to 14 residues. Germline V gene data show CDR1 as SGHTA and CDR2 as FQGNSA. V trimming: 5 bases; J trimming: 4 bases; junction bases outside the gene matches: 7. Here the CDR3 reads CASSQRTSSYEQYF. CDR3 DNA sequence: TGTGCCAGCAGCCAAAGGACTAGCTCTTACGAGCAGTACTTC.

This sequence joins TRBV12-3 or TRBV12-4 and TRBJ1-2; D is uncertain. This CDR3 spans 12 amino acids. Between the trimmed V and J ends, which lost 9 bases and 0 bases, there was a span of 8 bases. CDR3 sequence reads: CASSGANYGYTF. In DNA, the CDR3 is TGTGCCAGTAGCGGGGCTAACTATGGCTACACCTTC.

A few counts support this clonotype. V is TRBV27 and J is TRBJ2-3; 9 nucleotides align to TRBD1. The CDR3 totals 15 residues. CDR1 is MNHEY, CDR2 SMNVEV, per germline (reference sequence). The ends lost 1 base at V and 5 bases at J; junction bases unmatched: 4. The CDR3 loop reads CASSLFGTGKDTQYF. In DNA form, the CDR3 reads TGTGCCAGCAGTTTATTTGGGACAGGGAAAGATACGCAGTATTTT.

This clonotype showed up just a few times. The chain carries TRBV4-1 and TRBJ1-3; no firm D call. CDR1 is MGHRA and CDR2 is YSYEKL in the germline V gene. V lost 4 bases, J lost 0 bases, and 10 bases lay in between. The CDR3 consists of 15 residues. DNA of the CDR3: TGCGCCAGCAGCCTACCCCAGAACTCTGGAAACACCATATATTTT. Amino acid sequence: CASSLPQNSGNTIYF.

This chain connects TRBV4-1 to TRBJ2-7; 7 bases map to TRBD2. The CDR3 loop spans 15 amino acids. V trimming: 2 bases; J trimming: 4 bases; junction bases outside the gene matches: 8. Germline V lookup: CDR1 MGHRA, CDR2 YSYEKL. The CDR3 DNA reads TGCGCCAGCAGCCAAATGCCTAGCGGATTTTACGAGCAGTACTTC. It codes for CASSQMPSGFYEQYF.

The genes are TRBV29-1 and TRBJ2-1; 7 bases line up with TRBD1. Germline V gene data show CDR1 as SQVTM and CDR2 as ANQGSEA. The CDR3 runs 16 residues. Trimming removed 0 bases from V and 3 bases from J; junction bases left unmatched: 8. In nucleotides, the CDR3 is TGCAGCGTTGAAGATGAGGGGGCAGAAATCTACAATGAGCAGTTCTTC. This encodes CSVEDEGAEIYNEQFF.

This clonotype has a handful of counts. The rearrangement links TRBV20-1 to TRBJ1-6; a possible D gene is TRBD1 (5 bases). V lost 4 bases, J lost 9 bases, and 10 bases lay in between. Germline V lookup: CDR1 DFQATT, CDR2 SNEGSKA (reference sequence). This CDR3 is built from 12 residues. The CDR3 DNA reads TGCAGTGCTATGGGGGAGGGTTCACCCCTCCACTTT. This gives the protein CSAMGEGSPLHF.

The genes are TRBV29-1 and TRBJ2-5, with TRBD1 matching 8 bases. The CDR3 consists of 12 residues. Germline trimming cut 6 bases from V and 4 bases from J; bases unmatched to any gene: 4. Germline lookup yields CDR1 SQVTM and CDR2 ANQGSEA. The CDR3 sequence is CSVVTGGETQYF. The CDR3 bases are TGCAGCGTAGTCACAGGGGGAGAGACCCAGTACTTC.

The sample holds a few counts of this clonotype. CDR3: CASSQVVRGGYEQYF. DNA for the CDR3: TGCGCCAGCAGCCAAGTAGTTCGCGGGGGTTACGAGCAGTACTTC. V gene TRBV4-1 combines with J gene TRBJ2-7, with TRBD2 matching over 7 bases. V was clipped by 1 base and J by 4 bases; unmatched bases: 7. Germline V gene data show CDR1 as MGHRA and CDR2 as YSYEKL. The CDR3 is made up of 15 amino acids.

This chain connects TRBV20-1 to TRBJ2-2; maybe TRBD2 (6 bases). There are 16 residues in the CDR3. The V end was cut by 4 bases, the J end by 4 bases, with 19 bases between. CDR1 DFQATT and CDR2 SNEGSKA come from the germline V gene (reference sequence). CDR3: CSAKVGLASLTGELFF. The CDR3 DNA sequence: TGCAGTGCTAAGGTTGGGCTAGCGAGTCTCACCGGGGAGCTGTTTTTT.

This clonotype was detected a few times. This chain joins TRBV4-3 and TRBJ2-3, with a weak D call TRBD1 (6 bases). Trimming cost V 4 bases and J 4 bases, with 18 bases left between them. The germline CDR1 and CDR2 sequences are LGHNA and YSLEER. The CDR3 spans 16 residues. The CDR3 reads CASSREWTAVADTQYF. The CDR3 DNA follows: TGCGCCAGCAGCCGAGAGTGGACAGCGGTCGCAGATACGCAGTATTTT.

This clonotype was found many times. The V and J genes are TRBV28 and TRBJ2-5; 11 bases are a match to TRBD1. V trimming: 6 bases; J trimming: 4 bases; junction bases outside the gene matches: 19. Germline CDR1 and CDR2: MDHEN and SYDVKM. CDR3 length: 19 amino acids. The CDR3 reads CASSNDSGTGGHSVETQYF. The CDR3 DNA sequence: TGTGCCAGCAGCAACGATTCCGGGACAGGGGGACACTCTGTAGAGACCCAGTACTTC.

This clonotype has more than one count but fewer than ten. The rearrangement joins TRBV4-2 to TRBJ2-3; TRBD2 agrees at 10 bases. V was clipped by 0 bases and J by 4 bases; unmatched bases: 10. This CDR3 is built from 18 residues. The germline V gene has CDR1 LGHNA and CDR2 YNFKEQ. The CDR3: CASSQERVSAGGADTQYF. The CDR3 DNA reads as TGTGCCAGCAGCCAAGAGAGGGTTTCAGCGGGGGGGGCAGATACGCAGTATTTT.

This clonotype came up a few times. V usage is TRBV18 and J usage is TRBJ1-2; tentatively, D is TRBD1 (5 bases). The V end lost 0 bases, the J end lost 2 bases, and 10 bases lay between the germline ends. This CDR3 spans 15 amino acids. The germline gives CDR1 KGHSH, CDR2 LQKENI. The CDR3 sequence is CASSPPNRQNYGYTF. The CDR3 region has the DNA TGTGCCAGCTCACCACCGAACAGGCAAAACTATGGCTACACCTTC.

This clonotype was seen a few times. J is TRBJ2-7 and V is TRBV11-2, with D perhaps matching TRBD1 (6 bases). Trimming took 0 bases from V and 2 from J, leaving 11 bases between them. The length of the CDR3 is 15 residues. Per germline, CDR1 SGHAT and CDR2 FQNNGV. The CDR3, as DNA: TGTGCCAGCAGCTTAGAACAGGGTCAGGCCTACGAGCAGTACTTC. Translation gives CASSLEQGQAYEQYF.

This chain links TRBV4-3 with TRBJ2-1, with TRBD1 matching 10 bases. Germline values: CDR1 LGHNA, CDR2 YSLEER. The CDR3 is 17 residues long. J was trimmed by 6 bases and V by 2 bases; bases with no gene match: 10. CDR3 sequence (DNA): TGCGCCAGCAGCCAACCCTTTAGGACAGGGGGTACCAATGAGCAGTTCTTC. It translates to CASSQPFRTGGTNEQFF.

This clonotype was seen repeatedly, ten times or more. The V and J genes are TRBV7-2 and TRBJ2-1; TRBD2 agrees at 15 bases. The germline V gene encodes CDR1 SGHTA and CDR2 FQGNSA. With 5 bases clipped from V and 9 bases from J, the junction kept 8 bases outside the gene matches. CDR3 size: 16 residues. The CDR3 protein is CASSVGLAGGLSEQFF. CDR3 bases: TGTGCCAGCAGCGTAGGACTAGCGGGGGGGCTTAGTGAGCAGTTCTTC.

The J gene is TRBJ2-7, the V gene TRBV28, with 10 bases fitting TRBD1. CDR1 is MDHEN and CDR2 is SYDVKM in the germline V gene. The V gene end was trimmed by 6 bases and the J gene end by 9 bases; junction bases not matched to a gene: 17. This CDR3 region has 16 residues. The CDR3 loop reads CASRRPGTGVSNGQYF. The CDR3 DNA reads TGTGCCAGCAGACGGCCCGGGACAGGGGTCTCCAACGGGCAGTACTTC.

The V gene is TRBV29-1, the J gene TRBJ2-1; the match to TRBD1 covers 7 bases. Trimming cost V 3 bases and J 8 bases; bases outside gene matches: 19. Per the germline V gene, CDR1 is SQVTM and CDR2 is ANQGSEA. This CDR3 has 17 amino acids. Written as DNA, the CDR3 is TGCAGCGTTGAGCAAGCTAGGGGGCGAGGGCTAATCGATGAGCAGTTCTTC. Protein product: CSVEQARGRGLIDEQFF.

The chain joins TRBV4-2 to TRBJ1-3, with TRBD1 as a possible D gene (6 bases). V lost 0 bases and J 3 bases, leaving 9 bases between the germline ends. CDR3 length: 15 residues. Germline values: CDR1 LGHNA, CDR2 YNFKEQ. The CDR3 DNA sequence: TGTGCCAGCAGCCAAGATTACAGGGTTGGAAACACCATATATTTT. Translation: CASSQDYRVGNTIYF.

The V and J genes are TRBV10-3 and TRBJ1-1; TRBD1 aligns across 9 bases. The V gene's germline CDR1 is ENHRY and CDR2 SYGVKD. V lost 4 bases and J lost 7; bases outside the gene matches: 4. The CDR3 runs to 13 residues. The CDR3 spells CAISGTGGVEAFF. The CDR3 DNA reads TGTGCCATCAGTGGCACAGGGGGCGTTGAAGCTTTCTTT.

V and J are TRBV5-1 and TRBJ1-1; D is ambiguous. This CDR3 is 14 amino acids long. Germline values: CDR1 SGHRS, CDR2 YFSETQ. The germline V and J ends were trimmed by 1 base and 1 base, with 8 bases remaining between them. As DNA, the CDR3 is TGCGCCAGCAGCTTGAAAAGCGCGAACACTGAAGCTTTCTTT. This encodes CASSLKSANTEAFF.